The entry below gives a single T cell receptor beta chain sequence along with its context. This clone showed up just once. The target of this receptor is not known. Per-base quality was not reported, and no clone a single base away is much larger than it. According to the germline V gene, CDR1 reads MGHRA and CDR2 reads YSYEKL. Trimming accounts for 3 bases at V and 4 bases at J, while the number of junction bases matched to no gene is 7. Including cysteine and phenylalanine, the CDR3 has 15 amino acids. CDR3 DNA only is kept here, 45 bases in frame from base 1. This sample is drawn from a study of blood T cell repertoires in COVID-19 (dated by TCRdb to the early 2020s). Describing the broader study: Collaborator samples came from the United States, Italy and Spain and covered acute and convalescent phases of COVID-19. A freely available public database, intended as a resource for researchers studying the immune response to SARS-CoV-2, is where the repertoires were released. Where available, HLA class I and class II types were obtained from metadata supplied by the sample provider rather than from assay-based typing. The dataset comprised deeply sampled blood TCRbeta repertoires from subjects exposed to, actively infected with, or recovered from COVID-19. The material from the prospective study consisted of cDNA or gDNA derived from T cells, B-cell-depleted T cells, or PBMCs. A de-identified subject ID, COVID-19 status, age in years and sex were almost always included in the sample metadata. The samples were drawn from the first 160 participants of the ongoing ImmuneRACE study and from 1,254 subjects provided by 6 global collaborators.

Samples from volunteer blood donors who had recovered from COVID-19 were contributed by a second Seattle source. The collaborating institutions used their own protocols to collect whole blood in K2EDTA tubes. Collaborator samples were shipped for TCRbeta analysis as frozen whole blood, isolated PBMCs, or DNA extracted from either sample type. Summary of the overall study and its limitations: Clinical and demographic metadata were provided uncurated, with the amount varying by source and participant.

TCRbeta CDR3 regions were amplified from genomic DNA using the immunoSEQ Assay, a bias-controlled multiplex PCR. On the study's bioinformatics: The number of nucleated cells in each sample was estimated by amplification of reference gene primers within the assay. To quantify the absolute abundance of each unique TCRbeta CDR3 rearrangement, sequence reads were collapsed and filtered. For each sample, productive Simpson clonality was calculated as the square root of Simpson's diversity index across productive rearrangements. Drawn from immuneACCESS, this table holds only the in-frame rearrangements with V and J called that TCRdb kept. Clones are partly lost; checked studies trace under half to an unresolved V gene and leave the rest unexplained. That table gives V, J and clone size, and the DNA gave D and trimming. Across this sample there are 150,000 or so clones, with about four fifths seen only once. The ten largest clonotypes hold 10% to 15% of the sample.

The sequence came from an older man who had recovered from COVID-19. The chain is made from TRBV4-1 and TRBJ2-5; the central 8 bases match TRBD1. The sequencing input was peripheral blood. CDR3 region: CASSHPRTGRETQYF. The DNA is as follows: TGCGCCAGCAGCCACCCCCGGACAGGGCGAGAGACCCAGTACTTC.